This TCR beta chain was retrieved from a study of T cell responses to AZD1222 COVID-19 vaccine. The CDR3 is 16 residues long. The germline V gene encodes CDR1 SEHNR and CDR2 FQNEAQ (reference sequence). V was pared by 3 bases and J by 7 bases, with 16 bases between. Note on this clone: Its antigen is currently unknown.

Sequenced by immunoSEQ multiplex PCR; TCRdb stores in-frame clones only, minus some. The sample lists approximately 190,000 clones, about 92% seen once, with 1% to 1.5% in the top ten. Study-level findings and limits: Vaccine-associated CD4 TCRs spanned spike, dominant at 160-218 and 743-854. Repertoire collection took place solely once the T cell response had peaked. It should be noted that donors were predominantly white British and more often female, and clonal diversity was possibly underestimated.

The source of this sequence is an adult in good health. The material was peripheral blood, obtained on day 0 of AZD1222 vaccination. The chain employs TRBV7-9 and TRBJ1-6, with D possibly TRBD1 on 5 matching bases. The CDR3 region has the DNA TGTGCCAGCAGCTTTGAATGGGGGGTTAGAAATTCACCCCTCCACTTT. Amino acid sequence: CASSFEWGVRNSPLHF.